The 21 T cell receptor beta chains presented below share a single source sample, sequenced in a study of T-cell memory formation after mild COVID-19. TCRdb ran MiXCR on the 5' RACE reads and lists one entry per CDR3 protein. The sample has tens of thousands of distinct CDR3 sequences; approximately 12% are singletons. The material sequenced was PBMCs or a T cell subset sorted from them (not recorded which). These receptors all come from a man aged 18 to 30 who had mild COVID-19 (a few samples of this study predate the infection). Cell type and time point are not known.

This clonotype was found a few times. The V call is TRBV6-5, the J call TRBJ1-1, with D possibly TRBD1 on 5 matching bases. Per the germline V gene, CDR1 is MNHEY and CDR2 is SVGAGI. The CDR3 spans 15 residues. V shed 7 bases and J shed 4 bases, with 19 bases lying between them. The CDR3 region has the DNA TGTGCCAGCACCGACCCCCGGGGGTCGGTCACTGAAGCTTTCTTT. Amino acid sequence: CASTDPRGSVTEAFF.

The V gene is TRBV9, the J gene TRBJ2-2, with a weak D call TRBD2 (6 bases). The germline gives CDR1 SGDLS, CDR2 YYNGEE. Trimming removed 0 bases from V and 4 bases from J, with 13 bases in between. The CDR3 runs 16 residues. The CDR3 coding sequence is TGTGCCAGCAGCGTAGAATCGGGGGAAATCACCGGGGAGCTGTTTTTT. This sequence encodes CASSVESGEITGELFF.

Concerning this clonotype itself: Given the absence of the conserved phenylalanine or tryptophan at the CDR3 end, a read error is likely. The chain is built from TRBV7-9 and TRBJ1-3; D may be TRBD1 (5 bases). CDR3 length: 15 amino acids. V shed 2 bases and J shed 2 bases, with 10 bases lying between them. Germline assignment: CDR1 SEHNR and CDR2 FQNEAQ (reference sequence). CDR3 region: CASSLMGGPGNTIYS. The CDR3 DNA reads TGTGCCAGCAGCTTAATGGGGGGTCCTGGAAACACCATATATTCT.

The genes are TRBV18 and TRBJ1-1, with a tentative D call TRBD1 (6 bases). The germline V gene encodes CDR1 KGHSH and CDR2 LQKENI. V lost 3 bases to trimming and J lost 0 bases, with 11 bases between them. The CDR3 length is 15 residues. CDR3 protein: CASSPRGLLNTEAFF. The CDR3 nucleotides read TGTGCCAGCTCACCCCGGGGGCTATTGAACACTGAAGCTTTCTTT.

At least ten counts were recorded for this clonotype. V usage is TRBV23-1 and J usage is TRBJ2-1; 11 bases line up with TRBD2. TRBV23-1 is known as an ORF, though its function is uncertain. Trimming took 2 bases from V and 0 from J; bases not matched to a gene: 9. CDR3 length: 19 residues. For the CDR3, the DNA is TGCGCCAGCAGTCAAGAGACTAGCGGGGCGAACAACTCCTACAATGAGCAGTTCTTC. Its translation: CASSQETSGANNSYNEQFF.

This chain links TRBV20-1 with TRBJ1-3; D possibly corresponds to TRBD1 (6 bases). This CDR3 has 14 residues. Trimming took off 6 bases at V and 0 bases at J, with 12 bases between the two ends. Germline V gene sequence: CDR1 DFQATT, CDR2 SNEGSKA (reference sequence). The CDR3 region is CSAEDSSSGNTIYF. DNA of the CDR3: TGCAGTGCCGAGGACAGCAGCTCTGGAAACACCATATATTTT.

The CDR3 nucleotides read TGCAGCGTTGAAAGGAGGGCAATCACAGATACGCAGTATTTT. Encoded protein: CSVERRAITDTQYF. J is TRBJ2-3 and V is TRBV29-1; D is possibly TRBD2 (6 bases). CDR1 and CDR2 from the germline V gene are SQVTM and ANQGSEA. The CDR3 consists of 14 residues. The V gene lost 2 bases and the J gene lost 2 bases, with 11 bases spanning the gap.

This clonotype was seen ten or more times. The chain has TRBV12-3 or TRBV12-4 and TRBJ2-1; weak D call: TRBD1 (5 bases). This CDR3 comprises 15 residues. The germline V and J ends were trimmed by 6 bases and 0 bases, with 12 bases remaining between them. This chain's CDR3 is CASRADSLSYNEQFF. In nucleotides, the CDR3 is TGTGCCAGCAGGGCAGACAGCCTCTCCTACAATGAGCAGTTCTTC.

This clonotype was observed a few times. The gene calls are TRBV20-1 and TRBJ1-5; 11 bases are shared with TRBD1. Trimming at V came to 4 bases and at J to 7 bases, leaving 9 bases not matched to a gene. Germline V lookup: CDR1 DFQATT, CDR2 SNEGSKA (reference sequence). The CDR3 runs 15 residues. The CDR3, as DNA: TGCAGTGCTAAGGACAGGGGGCCTTGGTGGCAGCCCCAGCATTTT. This sequence encodes CSAKDRGPWWQPQHF.

This clonotype has more than one count but fewer than ten. The V call is TRBV12-3 or TRBV12-4, the J call TRBJ2-2, with D perhaps given as TRBD1 or TRBD2 (5 bases each). V lost 3 bases and J 4 bases, leaving 12 bases between the germline ends. This CDR3 has 15 amino acids. The CDR3 loop reads CASSLRGLSTGELFF. The CDR3, as DNA: TGTGCCAGCAGTTTGAGGGGTTTGAGCACCGGGGAGCTGTTTTTT.

This clonotype was seen ten or more times. The chain combines TRBV7-9 with TRBJ1-1, with a possible D match to TRBD1 (6 bases). Germline V gene data show CDR1 as SEHNR and CDR2 as FQNEAQ (reference sequence). V was trimmed by 2 bases and J by 8 bases, leaving 9 bases between them. CDR3 size: 12 residues. The CDR3 loop reads CASSLNRVEAFF. The CDR3, as DNA: TGTGCCAGCAGCTTAAACAGGGTAGAAGCTTTCTTT.

A few counts support this clonotype. V usage is TRBV9 and J usage is TRBJ1-4; no reliable D call. Germline-derived CDR1 and CDR2 are SGDLS and YYNGEE. The CDR3 is 12 residues long. V lost 4 bases to trimming and J lost 5 bases, with 6 bases between them. The CDR3 loop is CASSSGNEKLFF. Written as DNA, the CDR3 is TGTGCCAGCAGCAGCGGGAATGAAAAACTGTTTTTT. Full variable domain (outside the CDR3, taken from reference TRBV9 and TRBJ1-4): DSGVTQTPKHLITATGQRVTLRCSPRSGDLSVYWYQQSLDQGLQFLIQYYNGEERAKGNILERFSAQQFPDLHSELNLSSLELGDSALYFCASSSGNEKLFFGSGTQLSVL.

The chain couples TRBV7-3 to TRBJ2-2; 7 nucleotides line up with TRBD2. The CDR3 is made up of 15 amino acids. V was pared by 1 base and J by 8 bases, with 7 bases of the junction left unmatched. CDR1 and CDR2 from the germline V gene are SGHTA and FQGTGA. CDR3 protein: CASSLSPGGSGELFF. The CDR3 DNA reads TGTGCCAGCAGCTTAAGCCCCGGGGGGTCGGGGGAGCTGTTTTTT. The whole variable domain, filled in from reference TRBV7-3 and TRBJ2-2, reads GAGVSQTPSNKVTEKGKYVELRCDPISGHTALYWYRQSLGQGPEFLIYFQGTGAADDSGLPNDRFFAVRPEGSVSTLKIQRTERGDSAVYLCASSLSPGGSGELFFGEGSRLTVL.

The chain couples TRBV19 to TRBJ2-5; 8 bases are shared with TRBD2. The germline V gene encodes CDR1 LNHDA and CDR2 SQIVND (reference sequence). Losses at the gene ends were 7 bases for V and 4 bases for J; bases not matched to a gene: 8. The CDR3 totals 14 residues. The CDR3 region has the DNA TGTGCCAGTACGCAAAGCGGGGGAGTAGAGACCCAGTACTTC. It specifies CASTQSGGVETQYF. Variable domain in full (rest from reference TRBV19 and TRBJ2-5): DGGITQSPKYLFRKEGQNVTLSCEQNLNHDAMYWYRQDPGQGLRLIYYSQIVNDFQKGDIAEGYSVSREKKESFPLTVTSAQKNPTAFYLCASTQSGGVETQYFGPGTRLLVL.

This clonotype was counted only a few times. The V and J genes are TRBV5-1 and TRBJ2-3; D possibly uses TRBD1 or TRBD2 (5 bases each). Trimming cost V 3 bases and J 2 bases, with 10 bases left between them. Germline V gene data show CDR1 as SGHRS and CDR2 as YFSETQ. CDR3 length equals 14 residues. The CDR3 reads CASSWDPATDTQYF. The CDR3 DNA is TGCGCCAGCAGCTGGGACCCCGCCACAGATACGCAGTATTTT.

The chain carries TRBV18 and TRBJ2-3; D gene unclear. Germline CDR1 is KGHSH and CDR2 is LQKENI. The CDR3 totals 13 residues. The V end was cut by 3 bases, the J end by 0 bases, with 4 bases between. CDR3 amino acids: CASSPDSTDTQYF. CDR3 DNA sequence: TGTGCCAGCTCACCGGACAGCACAGATACGCAGTATTTT. The whole variable domain, remainder taken from reference TRBV18 and TRBJ2-3, is NAGVMQNPRHLVRRRGQEARLRCSPMKGHSHVYWYRQLPEEGLKFMVYLQKENIIDESGMPKERFSAEFPKEGPSILRIQQVVRGDSAAYFCASSPDSTDTQYFGPGTRLTVL.

The rearrangement uses TRBV5-1 and TRBJ2-3; 11 bases line up with TRBD2. Germline CDR1 and CDR2: SGHRS and YFSETQ. V shed 2 bases, J shed 2 bases, and the junction held 4 bases outside the gene matches. The CDR3 is made up of 16 amino acids. CDR3 amino acids: CASSFGTSGSTDTQYF. For the CDR3, the DNA is TGCGCCAGCAGCTTCGGGACTAGCGGATCCACAGATACGCAGTATTTT.

This clonotype came up a few times. The rearrangement joins TRBV28 to TRBJ1-2; TRBD1 aligns across 8 bases. Germline CDR1 and CDR2: MDHEN and SYDVKM. Trimming cost V 7 bases and J 3 bases; bases outside gene matches: 10. The CDR3 consists of 15 residues. The CDR3 DNA is TGTGCCAGCACCCCCGGGGCGACAGGGGACTATGGCTACACCTTC. This encodes CASTPGATGDYGYTF.

This clonotype was seen only a few times. This chain connects TRBV7-2 to TRBJ2-3; TRBD2 matches 12 bases. CDR3 length: 15 amino acids. In germline, CDR1 is SGHTA, CDR2 FQGNSA. The J segment lost 3 bases and the V segment lost 5 bases, leaving 3 bases of the junction unmatched. The CDR3 here is CASSQTSGGTDTQYF. Here the CDR3 DNA reads TGTGCCAGCAGCCAGACTAGCGGGGGAACAGATACGCAGTATTTT. Supplemented by reference TRBV7-2 and TRBJ2-3, the full variable domain reads GAGVSQSPSNKVTEKGKDVELRCDPISGHTALYWYRQSLGQGLEFLIYFQGNSAPDKSGLPSDRFSAERTGGSVSTLTIQRTQQEDSAVYLCASSQTSGGTDTQYFGPGTRLTVL.

This chain links TRBV14 with TRBJ1-1, with a tentative D call TRBD1 (6 bases). The CDR3 is 13 residues long. Germline V gives CDR1 SGHDN, CDR2 FVKESK. V was shortened by 1 base and J by 11 bases, with 14 bases between the two germline ends. The CDR3 DNA is TGTGCCAGCAGCCAAGCAGGGGCCCGGAGGGCTTTCTTT. As protein: CASSQAGARRAFF.

This clonotype occurred a few times. The chain has TRBV11-2 and TRBJ2-7, with 7 bases identical to TRBD2. Trimming removed 1 base from V and 4 bases from J; junction bases left unmatched: 7. The germline CDR1 and CDR2 sequences are SGHAT and FQNNGV. The CDR3 runs to 15 residues. The CDR3 DNA reads TGTGCCAGCAGCTTAGGACAGTTGCGGGGGTACGAGCAGTACGTC. Encoded protein: CASSLGQLRGYEQYV.